This T cell receptor (beta chain) was sequenced during a study of cytomegalovirus exposure and HLA in healthy donors. Study results and caveats: Researchers reported from a later analysis that most CMV-associated TCR beta chains appeared HLA-restricted. According to a later analysis, donors in an Asian-associated ancestry cluster reportedly had fewer N-insertions than the roughly 660-donor mean. Among TCR beta chains, those listed as cytomegalovirus-associated numbered 164. Analysis was performed later, and it showed HLA-associated TCR beta chains to be more clonally expanded than equally common others.

Use of 60 Vbeta and 13 Jbeta primers characterized the PCR. Assay: immunoSEQ multiplex PCR; the TCRdb copy retains only in-frame clones and omits some. Counted here are around 110,000 clones, approximately 80% occurring once; the ten biggest clones make up 3.9%. This clone was seen only a few times. What it binds is unknown. CDR1 is LGHNA, CDR2 YSLEER, per germline. V lost 0 bases to trimming and J lost 6 bases; unmatched junction nucleotides: 4. This CDR3 spans 15 amino acids. This receptor was obtained from a woman in her thirties in good health and CMV-seronegative. The specimen sequenced was PBMCs. The chain uses TRBV4-3 and TRBJ2-2; 7 bases agree with TRBD2. CDR3 nucleotide sequence: TGCGCCAGCAGCCAAGATGAGGGAGGGCCCGGGGAGCTGTTTTTT. Protein: CASSQDEGGPGELFF.